This T cell receptor (beta chain) was identified in a study of Ad26.COV2.S vaccination and SARS-CoV-2 variants. Remarks on this clone: No antigen is known for it.

Study findings and constraints: Spike-specific CD8+ and CD4+ T cell responses reportedly showed substantial breadth after vaccination.

Stated treatment: around 19 received Ad26.COV2.S at low or high dose, single or two shots; about 5 received placebo; per-sample allocation not given. On day 63 after the first injection, vaccine and placebo recipients gave samples. Boston supplied an adult donor aged 18-55 years. Germline loops: CDR1 SGHVS, CDR2 FNYEAQ. Trimming took off 2 bases at V and 3 bases at J, with 9 bases between the two ends. There are 14 residues in the CDR3. TCRdb's copy holds only in-frame clones and misses some; the assay was immunoSEQ multiplex PCR. The sample lists about 480,000 clones, around 88% seen once, with around 13% in the top ten.

This TCR was sampled from a person aged 18-65 years who received the Ad26.COV2.S COVID-19 vaccine or a placebo. V is TRBV7-6 and J is TRBJ2-3; tentatively, D is TRBD1 (6 bases). The starting material was peripheral blood, obtained in a trial of Ad26.COV2.S vaccine versus placebo. CDR3 in amino acids: CASSLRQATDTQYF. As DNA, the CDR3 is TGTGCCAGCAGCTTAAGACAGGCAACAGATACGCAGTATTTT.